The 27 T cell receptor beta chains in this list originate from one sample, sequenced in a study of beta chain features in type 1 diabetes. Study findings and constraints: Across all four CD4+ subsets, people with type 1 diabetes showed modestly shorter TCRB CDR3s.

Antigen specificity for these receptors is unknown. Expressed TCRB transcripts were sequenced because the isolated RNA had all been reverse transcribed beforehand. Repertoires were generated with immunoSEQ multiplex PCR, while TCRdb's copy carries only in-frame clones and drops some. Of nearly 700,000 clones in the sample, around an eighth were seen once. Sequences were obtained from naive CD4+ T cells from blood. The receptors shown here come from a man between 18 and 35 years old with type 1 diabetes.

This clone was observed a handful of times. The chain employs TRBV4-1 and TRBJ2-2, with 8 bases identical to TRBD2. CDR1 MGHRA and CDR2 YSYEKL come from the germline V gene. Trimming at V came to 4 bases and at J to 6 bases, leaving 10 bases not matched to a gene. The CDR3 is 16 residues long. The CDR3 sequence: CASSRGWLAGPGELFF. In nucleotides, the CDR3 is TGCGCCAGCAGCCGAGGGTGGCTAGCGGGTCCCGGGGAGCTGTTTTTT.

This clone showed up just a few times. This chain joins TRBV6-1 and TRBJ2-5; 9 positions match TRBD2. CDR3 size: 17 residues. Losses at the gene ends were 0 bases for V and 5 bases for J; bases not matched to a gene: 10. CDR1 is MNHNS, CDR2 SASEGT, per germline. Written as DNA, the CDR3 is TGTGCCAGCAGTGAAGCGGCGGGTAGCGGGGGCTTTGAGACCCAGTACTTC. Its protein product is CASSEAAGSGGFETQYF.

V usage is TRBV7-2 and J usage is TRBJ1-6; tentatively, D is TRBD1 (5 bases). V was pared by 1 base and J by 8 bases, with 9 bases between. Germline V CDR1 and CDR2: SGHTA, FQGNSA. The CDR3 totals 14 residues. The CDR3 nucleotides read TGTGCCAGCAGCTTAGGGCAGGGTTATTCACCCCTCCACTTT. It is translated as CASSLGQGYSPLHF.

The chain employs TRBV6-4 and TRBJ1-5; the D gene is possibly TRBD1 (5 bases). This CDR3 is built from 14 residues. The V end lost 5 bases, the J end lost 0 bases, and 8 bases lay between the germline ends. Germline CDR1 MRHNA, CDR2 SNTAGT. CDR3: CASSSDTSNQPQHF. The CDR3 DNA sequence: TGTGCCAGCAGTTCGGACACTAGCAATCAGCCCCAGCATTTT.

This chain connects TRBV25-1 to TRBJ1-2; weak D call: TRBD1 (6 bases). The CDR3 loop spans 18 amino acids. Germline assignment: CDR1 MGHDK and CDR2 SYGVNS. V was shortened by 0 bases and J by 8 bases, with 25 bases between the two germline ends. Written as DNA, the CDR3 is TGTGCCAGCAGTGAATATGCAGGGGAAGCTGGGACTCTCTACGGCTACACCTTC. Its protein is CASSEYAGEAGTLYGYTF.

The V call is TRBV2, the J call TRBJ1-6; unclear D gene. With 8 bases removed from V and 17 bases from J, the gap between germline ends came to 25 bases. CDR3 length equals 14 residues. Germline values: CDR1 SNHLY, CDR2 FYNNEI. CDR3 nucleotide sequence: TGTGCCAGCTCCTTCGCGGCAGCGAGGCCCTCCTTCCACTTT. Its translation is CASSFAAARPSFHF.

V and J are TRBV10-3 and TRBJ1-6, with D perhaps matching TRBD1 (5 bases). This CDR3 has 15 residues. Looked up from germline, CDR1 is ENHRY and CDR2 is SYGVKD. Trimming took 3 bases from V and 13 from J, leaving 19 bases between them. The CDR3, as DNA: TGTGCCATCAGTGACCGGGACCCGGTGTGTCCTCCCCTCCACTTT. It codes for CAISDRDPVCPPLHF.

This clone has more than one count but fewer than ten. The chain recombines TRBV25-1 with TRBJ2-5; 7 bases line up with TRBD1. The germline V gene encodes CDR1 MGHDK and CDR2 SYGVNS. Losses at the gene ends were 6 bases for V and 5 bases for J; bases not matched to a gene: 12. This CDR3 comprises 15 residues. In DNA, the CDR3 is TGTGCCAGCAGGAGAACAGGGGTTGAATGGGAGACCCAGTACTTC. It is translated as CASRRTGVEWETQYF.

The chain links TRBV5-6 to TRBJ1-1; D is ambiguous. This CDR3 has 13 amino acids. Germline lookup yields CDR1 SGHDT and CDR2 YYEEEE. V was cut by 2 bases and J by 4 bases, with 9 bases left in between. This CDR3 is CASSLSWATEAFF. As DNA, the CDR3 is TGTGCCAGCAGCTTATCTTGGGCCACTGAAGCTTTCTTT.

The gene calls are TRBV2 and TRBJ2-1; 9 bases match TRBD1. The trim removed 3 bases at V and 4 bases at J, leaving 4 bases unmatched. There are 15 residues in the CDR3. The germline V gene encodes CDR1 SNHLY and CDR2 FYNNEI. Here the CDR3 reads CASSEEGQGYNEQFF. As DNA, the CDR3 is TGTGCCAGCAGTGAGGAGGGACAGGGATACAATGAGCAGTTCTTC. Using reference TRBV2 and TRBJ2-1 for the parts outside the CDR3, the full variable domain is EPEVTQTPSHQVTQMGQEVILRCVPISNHLYFYWYRQILGQKVEFLVSFYNNEISEKSEIFDDQFSVERPDGSNFTLKIRSTKLEDSAMYFCASSEEGQGYNEQFFGPGTRLTVL.

The chain uses TRBV6-5 and TRBJ1-6; D not resolved. V was pared by 5 bases and J by 8 bases, with 10 bases between. Germline lookup yields CDR1 MNHEY and CDR2 SVGAGI. The CDR3 is 13 amino acids. CDR3 residues: CASSPLRDSPLHF. CDR3 DNA: TGTGCCAGCAGTCCCTTGAGAGATTCACCCCTCCACTTT.

The chain uses TRBV18 and TRBJ1-5; D unresolved. Germline V gene sequence: CDR1 KGHSH, CDR2 LQKENI. V was pared by 2 bases and J by 1 base, with 6 bases between. This CDR3 has 14 residues. CDR3 coding DNA: TGTGCCAGCTCACCAGGGCCCAGCAATCAGCCCCAGCATTTT. Translation: CASSPGPSNQPQHF. Variable domain in full (rest from reference TRBV18 and TRBJ1-5): NAGVMQNPRHLVRRRGQEARLRCSPMKGHSHVYWYRQLPEEGLKFMVYLQKENIIDESGMPKERFSAEFPKEGPSILRIQQVVRGDSAAYFCASSPGPSNQPQHFGDGTRLSIL.

This clone was seen a handful of times. The gene calls are TRBV5-1 and TRBJ2-1; a weak D match, TRBD2 (5 bases). With 3 bases removed from V and 2 bases from J, the gap between germline ends came to 12 bases. This CDR3 is 15 amino acids long. Germline assignment: CDR1 SGHRS and CDR2 YFSETQ. The CDR3 coding sequence is TGCGCCAGCAGCTCTGACAACGGGGCCTACAATGAGCAGTTCTTC. Its protein product is CASSSDNGAYNEQFF.

V usage is TRBV7-8 and J usage is TRBJ2-1, with 13 bases fitting TRBD2. The CDR3 is 19 residues long. The V gene's germline CDR1 is SGHVS and CDR2 FQNEAQ. Trimming removed 3 bases from V and 0 bases from J; junction bases left unmatched: 8. The CDR3 is CASSLRGLAGMNSYNEQFF. In DNA, the CDR3 is TGTGCCAGCAGCTTGAGGGGACTAGCGGGGATGAACTCCTACAATGAGCAGTTCTTC.

The table lists this clone with a few counts. The chain joins TRBV7-6 to TRBJ2-2; TRBD1 or TRBD2 may be the D gene (5 bases each). This CDR3 has 15 amino acids. V was shortened by 5 bases and J by 0 bases, with 10 bases between the two germline ends. The germline CDR1 and CDR2 sequences are SGHVS and FNYEAQ. CDR3 in amino acids: CASSAGTPNTGELFF. CDR3 in DNA: TGTGCCAGCAGCGCCGGGACGCCGAACACCGGGGAGCTGTTTTTT.

This clone occurred a few times. The chain combines TRBV5-6 with TRBJ1-6; D call uncertain. The ends were cut back, 0 bases at V and 7 bases at J, with 11 bases in the middle. This CDR3 comprises 15 residues. The germline V gene encodes CDR1 SGHDT and CDR2 YYEEEE. CDR3 sequence: CASSLGGGKNSPLHF. The CDR3 DNA reads as TGTGCCAGCAGCTTGGGGGGAGGTAAGAATTCACCCCTCCACTTT.

This clone has more than one count but fewer than ten. The J gene is TRBJ2-5, the V gene TRBV4-1; D may match TRBD1 or TRBD2 (5 bases each). Trimming removed 0 bases from V and 3 bases from J, with 14 bases in between. Germline assignment: CDR1 MGHRA and CDR2 YSYEKL. The CDR3 is 16 residues long. CDR3 DNA sequence: TGCGCCAGCAGCCAAGATGAGACGGGGCCCAAAGAGACCCAGTACTTC. Protein sequence: CASSQDETGPKETQYF.

The J gene is TRBJ2-5, the V gene TRBV18; D is tentatively TRBD1 or TRBD2 (5 bases each). V was cut by 2 bases and J by 5 bases, with 9 bases left in between. The CDR3 has 13 amino acids. Germline lookup yields CDR1 KGHSH and CDR2 LQKENI. The CDR3 spells CASSPGDVETQYF. The CDR3 DNA follows: TGTGCCAGCTCACCAGGGGACGTGGAGACCCAGTACTTC. The whole variable domain, filled in from reference TRBV18 and TRBJ2-5, reads NAGVMQNPRHLVRRRGQEARLRCSPMKGHSHVYWYRQLPEEGLKFMVYLQKENIIDESGMPKERFSAEFPKEGPSILRIQQVVRGDSAAYFCASSPGDVETQYFGPGTRLLVL.

This sequence joins TRBV9 and TRBJ2-2, with D unresolved. The CDR3 contains 16 residues. The V and J ends lost 4 bases and 2 bases respectively, with 15 bases between them. CDR1 SGDLS and CDR2 YYNGEE come from the germline V gene. This chain's CDR3 is CASSYELGPNTGELFF. DNA for the CDR3: TGTGCCAGCAGCTACGAACTTGGCCCCAACACCGGGGAGCTGTTTTTT. Complete variable domain (other parts from reference TRBV9 and TRBJ2-2): DSGVTQTPKHLITATGQRVTLRCSPRSGDLSVYWYQQSLDQGLQFLIQYYNGEERAKGNILERFSAQQFPDLHSELNLSSLELGDSALYFCASSYELGPNTGELFFGEGSRLTVL.

J is TRBJ1-4 and V is TRBV27, with D unclear. CDR3 length: 14 amino acids. CDR1 MNHEY and CDR2 SMNVEV come from the germline V gene (reference sequence). V was pared by 6 bases and J by 4 bases, with 12 bases between. The CDR3 nucleotides read TGTGCCAGCAGCAGGTGGCACAATAATGAAAAACTGTTTTTT. Protein: CASSRWHNNEKLFF. Full variable domain (rest looked up from reference TRBV27 and TRBJ1-4): EAQVTQNPRYLITVTGKKLTVTCSQNMNHEYMSWYRQDPGLGLRQIYYSMNVEVTDKGDVPEGYKVSRKEKRNFPLILESPSPNQTSLYFCASSRWHNNEKLFFGSGTQLSVL.

This clone was counted a few times. Written as DNA, the CDR3 is TGTGCTAGTGGTTTGGTAAAAGGGACAGCCGATACAAGCACTGAAGCTTTCTTT. This gives the protein CASGLVKGTADTSTEAFF. The chain links TRBV12-5 to TRBJ1-1; 7 nucleotides match TRBD1. CDR1 and CDR2 from the germline V gene are LGHNT and FRNRAP. Trimming cost V 0 bases and J 4 bases; bases outside gene matches: 14. CDR3 length: 18 residues.

This chain connects TRBV6-5 to TRBJ2-3; 10 nucleotides match TRBD2. Germline loops: CDR1 MNHEY, CDR2 SVGAGI. V gave up 6 bases and J gave up 8 bases; unmatched junction bases: 11. The CDR3 totals 15 residues. The chain's CDR3 is CASSDSSSGRGTQYF. CDR3 sequence (DNA): TGTGCCAGCAGCGACTCATCCAGCGGGAGGGGTACGCAGTATTTT.

The CDR3 reads CASNALVLAEAFF. The CDR3 DNA reads as TGTGCCAGCAACGCACTAGTGTTGGCTGAAGCTTTCTTT. The chain carries TRBV28 and TRBJ1-1; D is unresolved. Germline-derived CDR1 and CDR2 are MDHEN and SYDVKM. V was trimmed by 7 bases and J by 6 bases, leaving 15 bases between them. The CDR3 has 13 amino acids.

The gene calls are TRBV19 and TRBJ2-7; 12 nucleotides match TRBD1. J lost 5 bases, V lost 6 bases, and 11 bases had no gene match. Germline CDR1 is LNHDA and CDR2 is SQIVND (reference sequence). The CDR3 has 16 amino acids. The CDR3 nucleotides are TGTGCCAGTAGACGAACCCCGGGACAGGGGGCGGACGAGCAGTACTTC. It codes for CASRRTPGQGADEQYF.

J is TRBJ2-1 and V is TRBV27; D is unresolved. CDR3 size: 14 residues. Per the germline V gene, CDR1 is MNHEY and CDR2 is SMNVEV (reference sequence). V shed 7 bases and J shed 4 bases, with 14 bases lying between them. CDR3 bases: TGTGCCAGCACCACTCCTTGGAAATACAATGAGCAGTTCTTC. Its translation is CASTTPWKYNEQFF.

The chain links TRBV7-6 to TRBJ1-5; a weak D match, TRBD1 (6 bases). Germline lookup yields CDR1 SGHVS and CDR2 FNYEAQ. Deletions cut 1 base from V and 3 bases from J, with 13 bases between. This CDR3 is built from 16 residues. CDR3 DNA sequence: TGTGCCAGCAGCTTAGGGGCCACAGGGCTCAATCAGCCCCAGCATTTT. It encodes CASSLGATGLNQPQHF.

The chain links TRBV28 to TRBJ2-7; 9 bases align to TRBD2. The CDR3 has 16 residues. Germline CDR1 and CDR2: MDHEN and SYDVKM. Unmatched junction bases numbered 10, after V lost 1 base and J lost 6 bases. The CDR3 region is CASSLSASGAPREQYF. CDR3 nucleotide sequence: TGTGCCAGCAGTTTATCGGCTAGCGGGGCGCCTCGCGAGCAGTACTTC.